This T cell receptor beta chain was sequenced during a study of blood T cell repertoires in COVID-19. Study as a whole: T cells, B-cell-depleted T cells, or PBMCs provided the cDNA or gDNA that served as material.

Authors' data handling: Amplification of reference gene primers provided the estimated nucleated cell counts. Generated by immunoSEQ multiplex PCR, the TCRdb table keeps only in-frame clones and is missing some. V and J calls and clone size are those listed in that table; D and trimming were worked out from the DNA. The sample includes roughly 70,000 clones, over 75% seen only once; the top ten take around 7%. CDR1 is SGHTA and CDR2 is FQGNSA in the germline V gene. This CDR3 comprises 12 residues. Losses at the gene ends were 5 bases for V and 7 bases for J; bases not matched to a gene: 4. In its sample, this clone was seen once.

The specimen was peripheral blood. This receptor was taken from a human donor in a cohort sampled during active COVID-19. The chain links TRBV7-2 to TRBJ2-7; 8 bases line up with TRBD1. CDR3 nucleotide sequence: TGTGCCAGCAGCCCGGACAGGGCGGAGCAGTACTTC. It translates to CASSPDRAEQYF.